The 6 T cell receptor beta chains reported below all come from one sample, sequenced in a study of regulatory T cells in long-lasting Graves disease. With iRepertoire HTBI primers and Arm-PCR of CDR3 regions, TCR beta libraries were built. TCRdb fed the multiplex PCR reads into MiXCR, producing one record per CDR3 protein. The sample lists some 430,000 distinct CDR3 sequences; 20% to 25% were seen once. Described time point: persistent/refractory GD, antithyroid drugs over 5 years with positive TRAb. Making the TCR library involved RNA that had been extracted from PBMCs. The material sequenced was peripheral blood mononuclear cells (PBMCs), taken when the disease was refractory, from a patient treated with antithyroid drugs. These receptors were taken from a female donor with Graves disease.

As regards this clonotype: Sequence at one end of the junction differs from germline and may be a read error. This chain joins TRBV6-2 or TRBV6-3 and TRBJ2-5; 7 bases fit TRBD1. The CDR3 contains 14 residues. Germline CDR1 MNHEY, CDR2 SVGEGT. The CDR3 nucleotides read TGTGCCAGCAGCCATCCCGGGACAGAAGAGACTCAGTACTTC. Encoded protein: CASSHPGTEETQYF.

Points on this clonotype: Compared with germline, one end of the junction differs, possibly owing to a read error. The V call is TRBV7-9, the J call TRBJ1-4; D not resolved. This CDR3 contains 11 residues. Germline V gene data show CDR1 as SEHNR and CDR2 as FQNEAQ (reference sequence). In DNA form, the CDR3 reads TGTGCCACCCGAGACGGTGAAAAACCGTTTTTT. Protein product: CATRDGEKPFF. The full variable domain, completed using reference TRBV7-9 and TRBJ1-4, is DTGVSQNPRHKITKRGQNVTFRCDPISEHNRLYWYRQTLGQGPEFLTYFQNEAQLEKSRLLSDRFSAERPKGSFSTLEIQRTEQGDSAMYLCATRDGEKPFFGSGTQLSVL.

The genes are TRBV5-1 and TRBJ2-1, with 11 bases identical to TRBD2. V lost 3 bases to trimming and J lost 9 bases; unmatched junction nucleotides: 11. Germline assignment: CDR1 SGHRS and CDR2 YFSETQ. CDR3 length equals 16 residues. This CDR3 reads CASSSSPTSGSIEQFF. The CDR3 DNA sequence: TGCGCCAGCAGCTCATCTCCAACTAGCGGGAGTATTGAGCAGTTCTTC.

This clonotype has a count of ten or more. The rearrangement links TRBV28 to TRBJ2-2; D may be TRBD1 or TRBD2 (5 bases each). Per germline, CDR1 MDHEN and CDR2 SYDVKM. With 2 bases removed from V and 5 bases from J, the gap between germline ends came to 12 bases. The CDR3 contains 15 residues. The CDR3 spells CASSLGGDETGELFF. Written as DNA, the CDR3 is TGTGCCAGCAGTTTAGGGGGAGACGAGACCGGGGAGCTGTTTTTT.

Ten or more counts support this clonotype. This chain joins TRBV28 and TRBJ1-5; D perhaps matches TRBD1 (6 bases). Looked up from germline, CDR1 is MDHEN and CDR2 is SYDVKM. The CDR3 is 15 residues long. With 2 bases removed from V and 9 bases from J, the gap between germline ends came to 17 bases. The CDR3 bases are TGTGCCAGCAGTTTAGTTACAGGGCAACAGGGGCCCCAGCATTTT. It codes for CASSLVTGQQGPQHF.

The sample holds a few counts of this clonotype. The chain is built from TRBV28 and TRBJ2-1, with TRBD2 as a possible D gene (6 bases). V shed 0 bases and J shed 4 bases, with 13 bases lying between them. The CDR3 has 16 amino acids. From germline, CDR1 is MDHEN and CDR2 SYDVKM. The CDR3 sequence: CASSLWSGFDYNEQFF. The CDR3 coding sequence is TGTGCCAGCAGTTTATGGAGCGGGTTCGATTACAATGAGCAGTTCTTC.